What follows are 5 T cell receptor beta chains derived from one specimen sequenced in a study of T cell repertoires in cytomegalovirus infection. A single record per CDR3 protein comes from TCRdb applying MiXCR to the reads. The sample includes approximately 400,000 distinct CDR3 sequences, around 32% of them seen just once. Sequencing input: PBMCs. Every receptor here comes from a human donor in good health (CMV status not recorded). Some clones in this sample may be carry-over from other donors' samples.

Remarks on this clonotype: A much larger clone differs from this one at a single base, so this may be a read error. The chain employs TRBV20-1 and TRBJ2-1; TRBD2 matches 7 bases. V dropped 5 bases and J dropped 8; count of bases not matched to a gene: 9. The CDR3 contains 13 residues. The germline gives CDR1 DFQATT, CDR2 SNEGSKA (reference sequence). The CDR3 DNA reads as TGCAGTGCTGGGAGGGGTTCTAGGTATGAGCAGTTCTTC. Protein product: CSAGRGSRYEQFF.

CDR3 sequence (DNA): TGTGCCAGCAGCTTAGTTTGGGGACTAGGGGACAATGAGCAGTTCTTC. Amino acid sequence: CASSLVWGLGDNEQFF. J is TRBJ2-1 and V is TRBV11-1; 8 nucleotides agree with TRBD2. The germline gives CDR1 SGHAT, CDR2 FQDESV (reference sequence). The CDR3 is 16 residues long. J gave up 5 bases and V 1 base, and 7 bases lay outside the gene matches.

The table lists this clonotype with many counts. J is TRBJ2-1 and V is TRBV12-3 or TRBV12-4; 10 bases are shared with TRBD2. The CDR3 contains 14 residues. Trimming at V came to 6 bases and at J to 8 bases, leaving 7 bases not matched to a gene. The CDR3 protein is CASSPSGGTDEQFF. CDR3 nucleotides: TGTGCCAGCAGCCCTAGCGGGGGTACGGATGAGCAGTTCTTC.

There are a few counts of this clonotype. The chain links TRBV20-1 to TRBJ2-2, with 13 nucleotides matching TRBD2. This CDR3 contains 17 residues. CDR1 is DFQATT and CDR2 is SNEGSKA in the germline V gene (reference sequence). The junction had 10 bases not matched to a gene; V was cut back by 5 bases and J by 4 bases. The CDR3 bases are TGCAGTGCTCCCGGACTAGCGGGGGCCCCGGTCACCGGGGAGCTGTTTTTT. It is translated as CSAPGLAGAPVTGELFF.

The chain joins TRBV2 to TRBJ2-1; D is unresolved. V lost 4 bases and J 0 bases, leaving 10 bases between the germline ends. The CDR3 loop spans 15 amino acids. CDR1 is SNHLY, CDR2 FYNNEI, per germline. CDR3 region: CASSGPQSSYNEQFF. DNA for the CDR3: TGTGCCAGCAGTGGGCCGCAGAGCTCCTACAATGAGCAGTTCTTC.